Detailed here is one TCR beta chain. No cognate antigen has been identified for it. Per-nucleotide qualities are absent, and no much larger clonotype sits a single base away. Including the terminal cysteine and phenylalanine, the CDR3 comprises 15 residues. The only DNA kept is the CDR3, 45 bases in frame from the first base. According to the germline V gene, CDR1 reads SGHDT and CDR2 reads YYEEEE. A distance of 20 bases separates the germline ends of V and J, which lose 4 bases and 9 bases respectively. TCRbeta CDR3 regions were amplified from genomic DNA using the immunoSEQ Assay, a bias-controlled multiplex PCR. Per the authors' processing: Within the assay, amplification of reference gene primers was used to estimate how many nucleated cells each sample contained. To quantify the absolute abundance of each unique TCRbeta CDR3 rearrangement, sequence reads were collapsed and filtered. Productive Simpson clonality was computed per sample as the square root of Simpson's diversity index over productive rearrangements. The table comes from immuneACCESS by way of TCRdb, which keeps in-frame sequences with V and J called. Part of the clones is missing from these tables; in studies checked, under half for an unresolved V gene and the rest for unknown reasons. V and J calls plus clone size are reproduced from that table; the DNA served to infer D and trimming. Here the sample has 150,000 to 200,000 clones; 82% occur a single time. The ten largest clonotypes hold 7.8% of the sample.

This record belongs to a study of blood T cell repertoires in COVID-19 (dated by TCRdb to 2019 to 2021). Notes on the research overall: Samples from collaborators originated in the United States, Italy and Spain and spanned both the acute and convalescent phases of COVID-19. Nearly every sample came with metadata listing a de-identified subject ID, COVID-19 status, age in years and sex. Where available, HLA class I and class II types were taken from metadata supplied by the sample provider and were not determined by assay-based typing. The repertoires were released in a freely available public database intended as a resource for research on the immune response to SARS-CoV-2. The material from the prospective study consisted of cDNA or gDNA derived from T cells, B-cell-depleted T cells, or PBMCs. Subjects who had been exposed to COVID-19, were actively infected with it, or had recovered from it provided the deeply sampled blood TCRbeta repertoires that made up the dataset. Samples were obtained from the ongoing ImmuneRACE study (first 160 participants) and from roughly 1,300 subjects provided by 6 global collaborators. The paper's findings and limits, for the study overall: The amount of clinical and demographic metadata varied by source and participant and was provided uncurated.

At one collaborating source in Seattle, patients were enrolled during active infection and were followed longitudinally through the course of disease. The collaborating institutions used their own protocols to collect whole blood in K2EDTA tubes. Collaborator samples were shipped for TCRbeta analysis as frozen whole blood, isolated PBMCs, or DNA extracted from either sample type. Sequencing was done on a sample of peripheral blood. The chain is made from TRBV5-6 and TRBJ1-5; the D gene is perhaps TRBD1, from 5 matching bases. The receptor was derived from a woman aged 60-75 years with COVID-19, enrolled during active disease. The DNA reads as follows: TGTGCCAGCAGCCGAGGGGCCCTCGGAGGGCGGCCCCAGCATTTT. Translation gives CASSRGALGGRPQHF.